The entry that follows covers one TCR beta chain sequence. It was with 60 Vbeta and 13 Jbeta primers that the PCR ran. The repertoire was sequenced with immunoSEQ multiplex PCR; TCRdb's copy has only in-frame clones and lacks some. Among 200,000 to 250,000 clones, about 81% were seen once, and the ten largest hold around 8.3%. The data were taken from a study of cytomegalovirus exposure and HLA in healthy donors. The TCR comes from a woman aged 60-75 years in good health and CMV-seropositive. The sample consisted of PBMCs.

The CDR3 reads CASSWDLGEQYF. CDR3 bases: TGTGCCAGCAGCTGGGACTTGGGGGAGCAGTACTTC. The rearrangement uses TRBV6-6 and TRBJ2-7; perhaps TRBD2 as D (6 bases). Germline V gives CDR1 MNHNY, CDR2 SVGAGI (reference sequence). The ends were cut back, 6 bases at V and 7 bases at J, with 13 bases in the middle. The CDR3 runs to 12 residues.